The 20 T cell receptor beta chains presented below share a single source sample, sequenced in a study of neurological immune-mediated disorders. Each CDR3 protein gets one entry after TCRdb re-called the 5' RACE reads with MiXCR. The table shows tens of thousands of distinct CDR3 sequences, with approximately 2.8% occurring only once. Sequencing input: PBMCs. The receptors were gathered from a woman in her 30s with multiple sclerosis.

This clonotype was detected many times. V is TRBV5-1 and J is TRBJ2-4; D not resolved. Germline CDR1 reads SGHRS; CDR2 reads YFSETQ. The CDR3 has 13 amino acids. The V end lost 7 bases, the J end lost 0 bases, and 8 bases lay between the germline ends. In DNA, the CDR3 is TGCGCCAGCGCACTCGCAGCCAAAAACATTCAGTACTTC. Protein sequence: CASALAAKNIQYF. The variable domain in full, with the rest retrieved from reference TRBV5-1 and TRBJ2-4, is KAGVTQTPRYLIKTRGQQVTLSCSPISGHRSVSWYQQTPGQGLQFLFEYFSETQRNKGNFPGRFSGRQFSNSRSEMNVSTLELGDSALYLCASALAAKNIQYFGAGTRLSVL.

In this sample, this clonotype turned up many times. The chain combines TRBV27 with TRBJ1-1; D call uncertain. This CDR3 spans 15 amino acids. V lost 6 bases and J 0 bases, leaving 14 bases between the germline ends. Germline V lookup: CDR1 MNHEY, CDR2 SMNVEV (reference sequence). Written as DNA, the CDR3 is TGTGCCAGCAGACCCCCCGGCCAGCTGAACACTGAAGCTTTCTTT. Amino acid sequence: CASRPPGQLNTEAFF.

Many counts were recorded for this clonotype. DNA for the CDR3: TGTGCCAGCAGCCAACCCGGGACTGGCGGGGAAAAACTGTTTTTT. It specifies CASSQPGTGGEKLFF. This chain uses TRBV3-1 with TRBJ1-4, with D perhaps matching TRBD1 (5 bases). The CDR3 consists of 15 residues. Germline values: CDR1 LGHDT, CDR2 YNNKEL (reference sequence). Deletions cut 2 bases from V and 8 bases from J, with 15 bases between.

This clonotype was detected ten times or more. The chain joins TRBV24-1 to TRBJ2-7; 8 nucleotides agree with TRBD1. This CDR3 comprises 16 residues. Trimming at V came to 7 bases and at J to 2 bases, leaving 12 bases not matched to a gene. The germline V gene encodes CDR1 KGHDR and CDR2 SFDVKD. The CDR3 DNA reads as TGTGCCACCAGAAGAAATGGACAGGGAAACCCCTACGAGCAGTACTTC. The encoded protein is CATRRNGQGNPYEQYF.

This clonotype appeared many times. The V call is TRBV6-5, the J call TRBJ2-3; 11 nucleotides agree with TRBD2. The CDR3 consists of 16 residues. V was clipped by 0 bases and J by 2 bases; unmatched bases: 1. The germline CDR1 and CDR2 sequences are MNHEY and SVGAGI. CDR3 sequence reads: CASSYSGLAVTDTQYF. The DNA for the CDR3 is TGTGCCAGCAGTTACTCGGGACTAGCGGTCACAGATACGCAGTATTTT.

This clonotype came up many times. The rearrangement joins TRBV9 to TRBJ2-1; possible D gene TRBD2, 7 bases. Germline values: CDR1 SGDLS, CDR2 YYNGEE. V dropped 4 bases and J dropped 12 bases, with 17 bases sitting between them. The CDR3 is 13 residues long. The CDR3 DNA sequence: TGTGCCAGCAGCCCCTCCCGCGGGGGCGGGCAGTTCTTC. It yields the protein CASSPSRGGGQFF.

At least ten counts were recorded for this clonotype. CDR3 sequence reads: CASSSPIRSPGELFF. The CDR3 DNA follows: TGTGCCAGCAGTTCCCCGATTAGGTCCCCCGGGGAGCTGTTTTTT. V gene TRBV27 combines with J gene TRBJ2-2; D remains unclear. CDR3 length: 15 amino acids. The V gene's germline CDR1 is MNHEY and CDR2 SMNVEV (reference sequence). V was cut by 4 bases and J by 6 bases, with 15 bases left in between.

This clonotype was recorded at least ten times. V usage is TRBV9 and J usage is TRBJ2-1; D is undetermined. This CDR3 is 13 amino acids long. V was clipped by 0 bases and J by 6 bases, with 7 bases between them. Germline V CDR1 and CDR2: SGDLS, YYNGEE. Here the CDR3 DNA reads TGTGCCAGCAGCGTAGACGGATCCAATGAGCAGTTCTTC. It translates to CASSVDGSNEQFF.

This clonotype has a count of ten or more. V gene TRBV4-3 combines with J gene TRBJ1-5; 7 bases line up with TRBD1. The CDR3 covers 15 residues. The trim removed 4 bases at V and 3 bases at J, leaving 6 bases unmatched. Looked up from germline, CDR1 is LGHNA and CDR2 is YSLEER. The CDR3 bases are TGCGCCAGCAGCCTTTACAGGGGCCTCAATCAGCCCCAGCATTTT. Protein sequence: CASSLYRGLNQPQHF.

This clonotype has ten or more counts. The chain recombines TRBV5-1 with TRBJ2-1, with 11 bases that match TRBD2. In germline, CDR1 is SGHRS, CDR2 YFSETQ. CDR3 length: 17 amino acids. V gave up 1 base and J gave up 8 bases; unmatched junction bases: 11. The CDR3 DNA reads TGCGCCAGCAGCTTGAGCTTACTAGCGGGAGTTGTCGATGAGCAGTTCTTC. Protein: CASSLSLLAGVVDEQFF.

This clonotype was detected ten times or more. The V call is TRBV29-1, the J call TRBJ1-5; D is perhaps TRBD1 (6 bases). The CDR3 is made up of 17 amino acids. The germline V gene has CDR1 SQVTM and CDR2 ANQGSEA. V was pared by 3 bases and J by 7 bases, with 25 bases between. The CDR3 bases are TGCAGCGTTGATATTAGGAAAACAGGGAGCAACAAGCAGCCCCAGCATTTT. It is translated as CSVDIRKTGSNKQPQHF. The full variable domain, rest sourced from reference TRBV29-1 and TRBJ1-5, is SAVISQKPSRDICQRGTSLTIQCQVDSQVTMMFWYRQQPGQSLTLIATANQGSEATYESGFVIDKFPISRPNLTFSTLTVSNMSPEDSSIYLCSVDIRKTGSNKQPQHFGDGTRLSIL.

This clonotype was detected ten times or more. The chain has TRBV3-1 and TRBJ2-1; TRBD1 aligns across 7 bases. Germline CDR1 reads LGHDT; CDR2 reads YNNKEL (reference sequence). The trim removed 3 bases at V and 3 bases at J, leaving 5 bases unmatched. The CDR3 spans 15 residues. The CDR3 reads CASSQGTVFYNEQFF. The CDR3 bases are TGTGCCAGCAGCCAGGGGACAGTATTCTACAATGAGCAGTTCTTC.

This clonotype was recorded at least ten times. V and J are TRBV9 and TRBJ2-7; TRBD2 is a possible D gene (5 bases). CDR1 and CDR2 (germline): SGDLS, YYNGEE. The CDR3 is 14 residues long. V dropped 3 bases and J dropped 0 bases, with 10 bases sitting between them. The DNA for the CDR3 is TGTGCCAGCAGCGAGGGAGTGCCCTCCTACGAGCAGTACTTC. As protein: CASSEGVPSYEQYF. The full variable domain, rest sourced from reference TRBV9 and TRBJ2-7, is DSGVTQTPKHLITATGQRVTLRCSPRSGDLSVYWYQQSLDQGLQFLIQYYNGEERAKGNILERFSAQQFPDLHSELNLSSLELGDSALYFCASSEGVPSYEQYFGPGTRLTVT.

This clonotype has ten or more counts. The chain has TRBV20-1 and TRBJ2-7, with 8 bases lining up with TRBD2. Trimming at V came to 5 bases and at J to 3 bases, leaving 9 bases not matched to a gene. Germline V gene sequence: CDR1 DFQATT, CDR2 SNEGSKA (reference sequence). The CDR3 is 14 amino acids. The chain's CDR3 is CSAPPLAGVYEQYF. The CDR3 region has the DNA TGCAGTGCTCCCCCCCTAGCGGGTGTCTACGAGCAGTACTTC.

There are many counts of this clonotype. The chain recombines TRBV20-1 with TRBJ1-1, with D hard to call. CDR3 length: 15 residues. Per germline, CDR1 DFQATT and CDR2 SNEGSKA (reference sequence). V dropped 0 bases and J dropped 1 base, with 12 bases sitting between them. The CDR3 loop reads CSARESTPSNTEAFF. The CDR3, as DNA: TGCAGTGCTAGAGAATCAACACCATCGAACACTGAAGCTTTCTTT.

This clonotype has at least ten counts. The chain carries TRBV2 and TRBJ1-2, with a weak D call TRBD1 (5 bases). CDR1 and CDR2 from the germline V gene are SNHLY and FYNNEI. The germline V and J ends were trimmed by 8 bases and 8 bases, with 21 bases remaining between them. The CDR3 sequence is 14 residues long. The CDR3 DNA reads as TGTGCCAGCGACGGCGAGAGGGGCCTGGCGGGCTACACCTTC. Encoded protein: CASDGERGLAGYTF.

This clonotype was detected ten times or more. CDR3: CSARPRLAGQETQYF. DNA for the CDR3: TGCAGTGCTAGGCCCCGACTAGCGGGACAAGAGACCCAGTACTTC. The chain employs TRBV20-1 and TRBJ2-5, with 11 bases matching TRBD2. The CDR3 runs 15 residues. Germline CDR1 is DFQATT and CDR2 is SNEGSKA (reference sequence). After removal of 3 bases from V and 2 bases from J, the junction contained 5 bases not matched to a gene.

The table lists this clonotype with many counts. V and J are TRBV5-4 and TRBJ2-7; D call uncertain. This CDR3 is 14 amino acids long. V gave up 1 base and J gave up 2 bases, with 10 bases separating them. Germline CDR1 and CDR2: SGHNT and YYREEE (reference sequence). The CDR3 DNA sequence: TGTGCCAGCAGCTTGATGGGCACCCCCTACGAGCAGTACTTC. Amino acids: CASSLMGTPYEQYF.

This clonotype has a count of ten or more. The chain carries TRBV5-1 and TRBJ2-2, with no clear D. In germline, CDR1 is SGHRS, CDR2 YFSETQ. V lost 5 bases to trimming and J lost 5 bases, with 4 bases between them. The CDR3 has 11 residues. The CDR3 region is CASSGTGELFF. DNA for the CDR3: TGCGCCAGCAGTGGAACCGGGGAGCTGTTTTTT.

The table lists this clonotype with many counts. CDR3 sequence: CASSFLAGGIYNEQFF. CDR3 DNA sequence: TGCGCCAGCAGCTTCCTAGCGGGAGGGATATACAATGAGCAGTTCTTC. This chain uses TRBV5-1 with TRBJ2-1; 12 bases fit TRBD2. V trimming: 2 bases; J trimming: 4 bases; junction bases outside the gene matches: 4. Germline V lookup: CDR1 SGHRS, CDR2 YFSETQ. The CDR3 contains 16 residues.